This T cell receptor (beta chain) was recovered during a study of graft-versus-host responses after intestinal transplantation. Findings and caveats of the study: Among circulating GvH clones, peak levels were associated with early post-transplant declines in HvG clones. When patients had graft-donor T cell macrochimerism, their allografts held high graft-versus-host to host-versus-graft clonal ratios.

On this clone: Its antigen is not identified.

The protocol was immunoSEQ multiplex PCR, while the TCRdb copy is restricted to in-frame clones and leaves out a portion. The sample records 23,000 or so clones, about four fifths being singletons. Deletions cut 0 bases from V and 4 bases from J, with 13 bases between. This CDR3 contains 15 residues. CDR1 is SGDLS, CDR2 YYNGEE, per germline. The clonotype comes from a human donor who was the organ donor for an intestinal transplant. The material was unstimulated CD8+ T cells sorted from spleen or lymph node cells, obtained before transplant. V usage is TRBV9 and J usage is TRBJ1-2; D gene uncertain. DNA for the CDR3: TGTGCCAGCAGCGTAGAGGCAGCCACCTTCTATGGCTACACCTTC. Its protein is CASSVEAATFYGYTF.